A single sample gave rise to the 31 T cell receptor beta chains below, sequenced in a study of cytomegalovirus exposure and HLA in healthy donors. The PCR was carried out with 60 Vbeta primers and 13 Jbeta primers. Method: immunoSEQ multiplex PCR; TCRdb's copy keeps in-frame clones and lacks some. Of about 120,000 clones in the sample, over 65% were seen once. Sequenced material: PBMCs. The receptors originated from a man aged 30 to 39 in good health and CMV-seronegative.

The chain joins TRBV19 to TRBJ1-4; tentative D call: TRBD1 (6 bases). Trimming took 10 bases from V and 8 from J, leaving 14 bases between them. The CDR3 has 12 amino acids. CDR1 and CDR2 from the germline V gene are LNHDA and SQIVND (reference sequence). The CDR3 region is CATSGVREKLFF. CDR3 nucleotides: TGTGCCACCTCAGGGGTTCGGGAAAAACTGTTTTTT.

The rearrangement joins TRBV2 to TRBJ2-3; TRBD2 agrees at 11 bases. Trimming took 6 bases from V and 4 from J; bases not matched to a gene: 9. There are 16 residues in the CDR3. Looked up from germline, CDR1 is SNHLY and CDR2 is FYNNEI. The CDR3 is CASRPLAGVVSDTQYF. The CDR3 DNA sequence: TGTGCCAGCAGACCACTAGCGGGAGTTGTCTCAGATACGCAGTATTTT. Complete variable domain (other parts from reference TRBV2 and TRBJ2-3): EPEVTQTPSHQVTQMGQEVILRCVPISNHLYFYWYRQILGQKVEFLVSFYNNEISEKSEIFDDQFSVERPDGSNFTLKIRSTKLEDSAMYFCASRPLAGVVSDTQYFGPGTRLTVL.

V usage is TRBV7-2 and J usage is TRBJ1-6; D unresolved. Trimming took off 1 base at V and 8 bases at J, with 6 bases between the two ends. The V gene's germline CDR1 is SGHTA and CDR2 FQGNSA. CDR3 length: 13 amino acids. CDR3 in amino acids: CASSLGWHSPLHF. In nucleotides, the CDR3 is TGTGCCAGCAGCTTAGGGTGGCATTCACCCCTCCACTTT. The variable domain in full, with the rest retrieved from reference TRBV7-2 and TRBJ1-6, is GAGVSQSPSNKVTEKGKDVELRCDPISGHTALYWYRQSLGQGLEFLIYFQGNSAPDKSGLPSDRFSAERTGGSVSTLTIQRTQQEDSAVYLCASSLGWHSPLHFGNGTRLTVT.

The chain recombines TRBV9 with TRBJ2-7, with 9 bases identical to TRBD2. The CDR3 totals 16 residues. Germline CDR1 SGDLS, CDR2 YYNGEE. Trimming removed 0 bases from V and 1 base from J; junction bases left unmatched: 5. This chain's CDR3 is CASSVGLAVKSYEQYF. The CDR3 DNA is TGTGCCAGCAGCGTAGGACTAGCGGTAAAGTCCTACGAGCAGTACTTC.

The CDR3 DNA reads TGTGCCAGCAGCTGGGGGACAGTAGCTCTCGACGAGCAGTACTTC. It specifies CASSWGTVALDEQYF. The chain recombines TRBV5-6 with TRBJ2-7; 7 bases fit TRBD1. Trimming at V came to 3 bases and at J to 5 bases, leaving 11 bases not matched to a gene. Germline assignment: CDR1 SGHDT and CDR2 YYEEEE. This CDR3 contains 15 residues.

This CDR3 reads CASSLRTGLSEKLFF. CDR3 DNA sequence: TGTGCCAGCAGCTTAAGGACAGGGTTAAGTGAAAAACTGTTTTTT. The chain couples TRBV7-9 to TRBJ1-4, with TRBD1 matching over 8 bases. V lost 2 bases and J lost 7; bases outside the gene matches: 6. CDR1 is SEHNR, CDR2 FQNEAQ, per germline (reference sequence). The CDR3 covers 15 residues.

This chain joins TRBV27 and TRBJ1-1; D is possibly TRBD1 (6 bases). Per the germline V gene, CDR1 is MNHEY and CDR2 is SMNVEV (reference sequence). The CDR3 runs to 14 residues. Trimming shortened V by 2 bases and J by 7 bases, and 14 bases separated the two germline ends. The CDR3 DNA is TGTGCCAGCAGTTTAACGGAGACAGGTGGTGAAGCTTTCTTT. Residues: CASSLTETGGEAFF.

The chain combines TRBV30 with TRBJ1-6; 7 positions agree with TRBD1. The CDR3 has 14 residues. Germline CDR1 reads GTSNPN; CDR2 reads SVGIG (reference sequence). V lost 1 base to trimming and J lost 7 bases; unmatched junction nucleotides: 4. This CDR3 is CAWSEGGRNSPLHF. For the CDR3, the DNA is TGTGCCTGGAGTGAAGGGGGCCGGAATTCACCCCTCCACTTT.

The sample holds a few counts of this clone. This rearrangement joins TRBV28 to TRBJ1-2; TRBD1 matches 9 bases. Germline V gives CDR1 MDHEN, CDR2 SYDVKM. The junction had 12 bases not matched to a gene; V was cut back by 8 bases and J by 14 bases. The CDR3 loop spans 12 amino acids. The CDR3 nucleotides read TGTGCCAGCGATACAGGGGGCCTGGGGAAAACCTTC. It specifies CASDTGGLGKTF.

The chain's CDR3 is CASSPGSSYNSPLHF. CDR3 nucleotides: TGTGCCAGCAGCCCCGGGAGCTCCTATAATTCACCCCTCCACTTT. V gene TRBV6-1 combines with J gene TRBJ1-6; no clear D. Per the germline V gene, CDR1 is MNHNS and CDR2 is SASEGT. The V and J ends lost 6 bases and 0 bases respectively, with 9 bases between them. This CDR3 has 15 amino acids.

Comment on this clone: The sample has other DNA sequences that encode this CDR3 too. This chain joins TRBV9 and TRBJ1-1; the match to TRBD1 covers 7 bases. The CDR3 spans 14 residues. V lost 0 bases, J lost 4 bases, and 3 bases stayed unmatched. The germline V gene encodes CDR1 SGDLS and CDR2 YYNGEE. In nucleotides, the CDR3 is TGTGCCAGCAGCGTAGGACAGGGCAGCACTGAAGCTTTCTTT. It yields the protein CASSVGQGSTEAFF.

The rearrangement uses TRBV10-3 and TRBJ1-2; no firm D call. Germline V gene data show CDR1 as ENHRY and CDR2 as SYGVKD. The CDR3 length is 14 residues. The germline V and J ends were trimmed by 0 bases and 4 bases, with 9 bases remaining between them. CDR3 bases: TGTGCCATCAGTGAGTCAGAGGGCGGCTATGGCTACACCTTC. Residues: CAISESEGGYGYTF.

The chain links TRBV9 to TRBJ1-1; TRBD1 matches 7 bases. Per the germline V gene, CDR1 is SGDLS and CDR2 is YYNGEE. This CDR3 region has 14 residues. V was pared by 3 bases and J by 2 bases, with 4 bases of the junction left unmatched. In DNA, the CDR3 is TGTGCCAGCAGCGCCGGACAGGCTAACACTGAAGCTTTCTTT. It translates to CASSAGQANTEAFF.

The chain has TRBV30 and TRBJ1-1; D not resolved. Trimming shortened V by 4 bases and J by 5 bases, and 14 bases separated the two germline ends. CDR1 is GTSNPN, CDR2 SVGIG, per germline (reference sequence). The CDR3 length is 13 residues. Written as DNA, the CDR3 is TGTGCCTGGACGGGAGGCCTAGCGACTGAAGCTTTCTTT. Amino acid sequence: CAWTGGLATEAFF.

This sequence joins TRBV29-1 and TRBJ1-1; 7 nucleotides align to TRBD1. This CDR3 is built from 13 residues. V lost 7 bases, J lost 6 bases, and 11 bases stayed unmatched. Germline values: CDR1 SQVTM, CDR2 ANQGSEA. The DNA of the CDR3 is TGCAGCGGGAGACAGGGTTCCGCTGCTGAAGCTTTCTTT. This gives the protein CSGRQGSAAEAFF.

In DNA form, the CDR3 reads TGCAGCGGACGGACTGCGCAAGAGACCCAGTACTTC. Residues: CSGRTAQETQYF. The rearrangement links TRBV29-1 to TRBJ2-5, with a weak D call TRBD2 (5 bases). The germline CDR1 and CDR2 sequences are SQVTM and ANQGSEA. The CDR3 consists of 12 residues. Deletions cut 7 bases from V and 2 bases from J, with 11 bases between.

This chain links TRBV9 with TRBJ2-5; 9 nucleotides agree with TRBD2. Germline V gene data show CDR1 as SGDLS and CDR2 as YYNGEE. Unmatched junction bases numbered 8, after V lost 0 bases and J lost 5 bases. The CDR3 has 16 residues. The CDR3 reads CASSVEAGGPLETQYF. In nucleotides, the CDR3 is TGTGCCAGCAGCGTAGAAGCGGGGGGCCCTCTGGAGACCCAGTACTTC.

The CDR3 sequence: CASSSRQGSGTDTQYF. The CDR3 coding sequence is TGTGCCAGCAGCTCCCGACAGGGGAGCGGCACAGATACGCAGTATTTT. J is TRBJ2-3 and V is TRBV5-4; 8 bases are shared with TRBD1. V lost 3 bases to trimming and J lost 1 base; unmatched junction nucleotides: 7. This CDR3 is built from 16 residues. CDR1 is SGHNT and CDR2 is YYREEE in the germline V gene (reference sequence).

This rearrangement joins TRBV5-1 to TRBJ2-1; D possibly corresponds to TRBD1 (5 bases). The CDR3 loop spans 15 amino acids. Trimming cost V 0 bases and J 2 bases, with 9 bases left between them. Germline values: CDR1 SGHRS, CDR2 YFSETQ. CDR3 region: CASSLGQGPYNEQFF. DNA of the CDR3: TGCGCCAGCAGCTTGGGCCAGGGCCCCTACAATGAGCAGTTCTTC.

This chain joins TRBV11-2 and TRBJ2-3; 8 positions match TRBD2. V shed 2 bases, J shed 6 bases, and the junction held 7 bases outside the gene matches. Germline V CDR1 and CDR2: SGHAT, FQNNGV. CDR3 length: 15 residues. The CDR3 DNA is TGTGCCAGCAGCTTAAGACCGGGGGGGAGGGATACGCAGTATTTT. Residues: CASSLRPGGRDTQYF. The complete variable domain, with remaining parts taken from reference TRBV11-2 and TRBJ2-3, reads EAGVAQSPRYKIIEKRQSVAFWCNPISGHATLYWYQQILGQGPKLLIQFQNNGVVDDSQLPKDRFSAERLKGVDSTLKIQPAKLEDSAVYLCASSLRPGGRDTQYFGPGTRLTVL.

J is TRBJ1-1 and V is TRBV7-2, with D uncertain. The V gene lost 5 bases and the J gene lost 3 bases, with 10 bases spanning the gap. The CDR3 has 13 residues. Germline V gene lookup returns CDR1 SGHTA and CDR2 FQGNSA. The CDR3 loop is CASSLTSDTEAFF. CDR3 coding DNA: TGTGCCAGCAGCCTCACTTCCGACACTGAAGCTTTCTTT.

The chain recombines TRBV30 with TRBJ1-4, with D maybe TRBD1 (6 bases). The length of the CDR3 is 13 residues. Trimming shortened V by 4 bases and J by 3 bases, and 9 bases separated the two germline ends. From germline, CDR1 is GTSNPN and CDR2 SVGIG (reference sequence). The CDR3 reads CAWTQGANEKLFF. The CDR3 DNA is TGTGCCTGGACACAGGGAGCTAATGAAAAACTGTTTTTT.

For this clone: Other DNA variants within this sample encode the same CDR3. The chain couples TRBV7-6 to TRBJ2-3; 12 nucleotides line up with TRBD2. Looked up from germline, CDR1 is SGHVS and CDR2 is FNYEAQ. The CDR3 is 18 amino acids. The ends lost 1 base at V and 0 bases at J; junction bases unmatched: 5. The DNA for the CDR3 is TGTGCCAGCAGCTTAGGGCTAGCGGGGGGGGCTAGCACAGATACGCAGTATTTT. It yields the protein CASSLGLAGGASTDTQYF. The full variable domain, its missing parts supplied by reference TRBV7-6 and TRBJ2-3, is GAGVSQSPRYKVTKRGQDVALRCDPISGHVSLYWYRQALGQGPEFLTYFNYEAQQDKSGLPNDRFSAERPEGSISTLTIQRTEQRDSAMYRCASSLGLAGGASTDTQYFGPGTRLTVL.

The genes are TRBV29-1 and TRBJ1-1; TRBD1 agrees at 10 bases. CDR1 is SQVTM, CDR2 ANQGSEA, per germline. V was pared by 5 bases and J by 4 bases, with 13 bases of the junction left unmatched. This CDR3 region has 16 residues. The CDR3 DNA follows: TGCAGCGTTCCCACCGGGACAGGGGTCATCGGCACTGAAGCTTTCTTT. Amino acid sequence: CSVPTGTGVIGTEAFF.

In this sample, this clone turned up once. The identical CDR3 is also encoded by other nucleotide sequences in the sample. This sequence joins TRBV18 and TRBJ1-2; 8 bases are shared with TRBD1. With V trimmed by 4 bases and J by 2 bases, 0 bases remained unmatched. This CDR3 is built from 13 residues. Germline loops: CDR1 KGHSH, CDR2 LQKENI. As DNA, the CDR3 is TGTGCCAGCTCACGGGACAGGAACTATGGCTACACCTTC. Translated, it gives CASSRDRNYGYTF.

The rearrangement links TRBV27 to TRBJ2-5; 8 nucleotides match TRBD2. The J call may be in error: the DNA end matches TRBJ2-7 better. CDR1 is MNHEY, CDR2 SMNVEV, per germline (reference sequence). This CDR3 is built from 15 residues. The CDR3 loop is CASSPNGRANYEQYF. CDR3 nucleotides: TGTGCCAGCAGTCCGAACGGGAGGGCCAATTACGAGCAGTACTTC.

The chain uses TRBV7-2 and TRBJ2-4; TRBD2 aligns across 7 bases. The CDR3 spans 13 residues. Germline-derived CDR1 and CDR2 are SGHTA and FQGNSA. The ends lost 3 bases at V and 7 bases at J; junction bases unmatched: 3. The chain's CDR3 is CASSFKGGNIQYF. Written as DNA, the CDR3 is TGTGCCAGCAGCTTTAAGGGAGGGAACATTCAGTACTTC.

V is TRBV5-1 and J is TRBJ2-2; 10 nucleotides agree with TRBD1. Germline values: CDR1 SGHRS, CDR2 YFSETQ. There are 16 residues in the CDR3. V dropped 6 bases and J dropped 3; count of bases not matched to a gene: 8. DNA for the CDR3: TGCGCCAGCACCACGAACGGACAGGGGGACACCGGGGAGCTGTTTTTT. It yields the protein CASTTNGQGDTGELFF.

The rearrangement uses TRBV9 and TRBJ2-7; the match to TRBD2 covers 8 bases. The germline V gene has CDR1 SGDLS and CDR2 YYNGEE. This CDR3 is 16 amino acids long. V shed 3 bases, J shed 3 bases, and the junction held 11 bases outside the gene matches. In DNA form, the CDR3 reads TGTGCCAGCAGCGCGGGGGGGGCGCAGACAGACTACGAGCAGTACTTC. The encoded protein is CASSAGGAQTDYEQYF.

This clone was observed once. The genes are TRBV19 and TRBJ2-2; 14 positions agree with TRBD2. The germline CDR1 and CDR2 sequences are LNHDA and SQIVND (reference sequence). V gave up 5 bases and J gave up 5 bases; unmatched junction bases: 4. CDR3 length equals 16 residues. CDR3 in DNA: TGTGCCAGTAGTGGACTAGCGGGAGGTGGGACCGGGGAGCTGTTTTTT. Translation: CASSGLAGGGTGELFF.

The rearrangement links TRBV5-6 to TRBJ1-2, with D possibly matching TRBD1 (6 bases). The CDR3 is made up of 15 amino acids. CDR1 is SGHDT, CDR2 YYEEEE, per germline. V gave up 2 bases and J gave up 7 bases, with 18 bases separating them. The chain's CDR3 is CASSFYRDTDSGYTF. CDR3 in DNA: TGTGCCAGCAGCTTCTACAGGGATACGGACTCTGGCTACACCTTC.